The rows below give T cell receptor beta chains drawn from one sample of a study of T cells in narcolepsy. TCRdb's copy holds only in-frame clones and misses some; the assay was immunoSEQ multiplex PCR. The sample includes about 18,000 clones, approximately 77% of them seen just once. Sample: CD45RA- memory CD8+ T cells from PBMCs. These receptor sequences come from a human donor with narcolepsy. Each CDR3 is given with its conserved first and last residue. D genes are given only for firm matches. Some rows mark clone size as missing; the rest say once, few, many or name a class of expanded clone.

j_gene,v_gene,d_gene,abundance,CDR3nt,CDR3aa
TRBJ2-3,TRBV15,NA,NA,TGTGCCACCAGCAGCGGAAGGGGGATAGATACGCAGTATTTT,CATSSGRGIDTQYF
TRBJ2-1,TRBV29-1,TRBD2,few,TGCAGCGCCCAACAATCCACTAGCGGGGGACCCTACAATGAGCAGTTCTTC,CSAQQSTSGGPYNEQFF
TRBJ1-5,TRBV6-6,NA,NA,TGTGCCACCCACCTCGGGGGGGGTCAGCCCCAGCATTTT,CATHLGGGQPQHF
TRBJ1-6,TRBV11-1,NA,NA,TGTGCCAGCAGCTTGGACGGGCTGGGTTATAATTCACCCCTCCACTTT,CASSLDGLGYNSPLHF
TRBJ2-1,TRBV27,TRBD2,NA,TGTGCCAGCAGCCTAGCGGGAGTTCACGGCGATGAGCAGTTCTTC,CASSLAGVHGDEQFF
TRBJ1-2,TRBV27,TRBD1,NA,TGTGCCAGCAGTTCGGTAGGGGGCGCCTATGGCTACACCTTC,CASSSVGGAYGYTF
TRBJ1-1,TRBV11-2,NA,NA,TGTGCCAGCAGCTTAGCATGGGACGAAGCTTTCTTT,CASSLAWDEAFF
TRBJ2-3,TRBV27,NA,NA,TGTGCCAGCGGGACGACCTCCACAGATACGCAGTATTTT,CASGTTSTDTQYF
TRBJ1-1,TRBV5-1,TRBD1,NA,TGCGCCAGTAGCTTTTTTCCCAAGGACAGGCCGAGGGGCACTGAAGCTTTCTTT,CASSFFPKDRPRGTEAFF
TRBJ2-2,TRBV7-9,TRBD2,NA,TGTGCCGGGACTAATCGGAGCTTCACCGTGGGGGAGCTGTTTTTT,CAGTNRSFTVGELFF
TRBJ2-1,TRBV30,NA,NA,TGTGCCTGGGGCGAAGATGGGGGGAATGAGCAGTTCTTC,CAWGEDGGNEQFF
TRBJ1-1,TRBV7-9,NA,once,TGTGCCAGCAGCCTCGTGGGGACGGTTGAAGCTTTCTTT,CASSLVGTVEAFF
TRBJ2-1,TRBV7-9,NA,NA,TGTGCCAGCAGCTTATCGGGATCCTACAATGAGCAGTTCTTC,CASSLSGSYNEQFF
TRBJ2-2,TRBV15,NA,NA,TGTGCCACCAGCAGAGGAGGGGTCGAGGCCGGGGAGCTGTTTTTT,CATSRGGVEAGELFF
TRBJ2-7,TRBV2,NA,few,TGTGCCAGCAGTGAAGAAGCGGAGTACGAGCAGTACTTC,CASSEEAEYEQYF
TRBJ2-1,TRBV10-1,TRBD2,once,TGCGCCAGCAGTGGACAACCGGGACTAGCCGTCAATGAGCAGTTCTTC,CASSGQPGLAVNEQFF
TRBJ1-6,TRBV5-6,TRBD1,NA,TGTGCCAGCAGCTTGGACGGGACAGGGGATTATAATTCACCCCTCCACTTT,CASSLDGTGDYNSPLHF
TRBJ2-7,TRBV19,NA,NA,TGTGCCAGCAGTCACTCCAGGGAGCAGTACTTC,CASSHSREQYF
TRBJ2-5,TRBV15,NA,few,TGTGCCACCAGCAGAGAGGGCTGGGATCAAGAGACCCAGTACTTC,CATSREGWDQETQYF
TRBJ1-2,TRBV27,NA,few,TGTGCCAGCAGTTTAGGTGGCAGGGAAAACTATGGCTACACCTTC,CASSLGGRENYGYTF
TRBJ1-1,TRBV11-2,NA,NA,TGTGCCAGCAGCTTCCACACGATGAACACTGAAGCTTTCTTT,CASSFHTMNTEAFF
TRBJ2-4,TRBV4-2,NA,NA,TGTGCCAGCAGCCCCCTAAACAAAGAAGCCAAAAACATTCAGTACTTC,CASSPLNKEAKNIQYF
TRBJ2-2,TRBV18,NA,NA,TGTGCCAGCTCGATTCGGGACAAGATCACCGGGGAGCTGTTTTTT,CASSIRDKITGELFF
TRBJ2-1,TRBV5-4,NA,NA,TGTGCCAGCAGCTTTCCCCCCCAGCCTGGGCAGTTCTTC,CASSFPPQPGQFF
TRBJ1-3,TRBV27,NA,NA,TGTGCCAGCAGTCTCACAGGGAGCTCTGGAAACACCATATATTTT,CASSLTGSSGNTIYF
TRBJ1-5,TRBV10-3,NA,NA,TGTGCCATCAGTGATTATCCGGATTCGTGGGAGCAGCCCCAGCATTTT,CAISDYPDSWEQPQHF
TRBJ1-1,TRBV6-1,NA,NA,TGTGCCAGCAGTGAAGCGCTTCAAGGGTACACTGAAGCTTTCTTT,CASSEALQGYTEAFF
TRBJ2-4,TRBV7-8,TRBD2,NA,TGTGCCAGCAGCTTAGAACGGGGGAGGGAGCACATTCAGTACTTC,CASSLERGREHIQYF
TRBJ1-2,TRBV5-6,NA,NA,TGTGCCAGCAGCTCAGCGGGATTCCATAGGAACTATGGCTACACCTTC,CASSSAGFHRNYGYTF
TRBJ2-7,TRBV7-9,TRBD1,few,TGTGCCAGCAGCTTAGGGGACAGGTTATCCTACGAGCAGTACTTC,CASSLGDRLSYEQYF
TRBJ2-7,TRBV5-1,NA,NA,TGCGCCAGCAGCTTGTTCGTTTCGGAGGGCGGGCCCTACGAGCAGTACTTC,CASSLFVSEGGPYEQYF
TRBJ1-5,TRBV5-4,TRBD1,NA,TGTGCCAGCAGCTTCTCCTTTCACAGGGGCCAGCCCCAGCATTTT,CASSFSFHRGQPQHF
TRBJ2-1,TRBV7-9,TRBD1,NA,TGTGCCAGCAGCGGAAACAGGGGGAGCTCCTACAATGAGCAGTTCTTC,CASSGNRGSSYNEQFF
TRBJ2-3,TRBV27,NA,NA,TGTGCCAGCAGTTTATTCCCAGGGGATGGACCTAGCACAGATACGCAGTATTTT,CASSLFPGDGPSTDTQYF
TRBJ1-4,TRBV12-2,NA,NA,TGTGCAAGTCGCTGCAACTCCGGGACAGGGTATGAAAAACTGTTTTTT,CASRCNSGTGYEKLFF
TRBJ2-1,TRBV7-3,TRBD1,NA,TGTGCCAGCAGCTTGACATCCGGGACAGGTTACAATGAGCAGTTCTTC,CASSLTSGTGYNEQFF
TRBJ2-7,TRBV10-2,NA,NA,TGCGCCAGCACCGAGGAGGGGTGGGACTACGAGCAGTACTTC,CASTEEGWDYEQYF
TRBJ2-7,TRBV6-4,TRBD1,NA,TGTGCCAGCAAAGAAAAGGGGGCGTCCTTTAACTACGAGCAGTACTTC,CASKEKGASFNYEQYF
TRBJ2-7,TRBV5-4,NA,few,TGTGCCAGCAGCTTGGGCAGGGAAACCTACGAGCAGTACTTC,CASSLGRETYEQYF
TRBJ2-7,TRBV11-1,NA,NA,TGTGCCAGCAGCTCCCGGGACCATCCCTACGAGCAGTACTTC,CASSSRDHPYEQYF
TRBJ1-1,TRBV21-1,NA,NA,TGTGCCAGCAGCTTTCACCATACAGGGGCAGGGACTGAAGCTTTCTTT,CASSFHHTGAGTEAFF
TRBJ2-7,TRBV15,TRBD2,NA,TGTGCCACCAGGGAGGGAGGGGTTCCCTACGAGCAGTACTTC,CATREGGVPYEQYF
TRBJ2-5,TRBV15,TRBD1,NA,TGTGCCACCAGCAGAGTAAGAGAGGGGGCCCAAGAGACCCAGTACTTC,CATSRVREGAQETQYF
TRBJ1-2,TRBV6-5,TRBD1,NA,TGTGCCAGCAGTTACAGCCCAGGGGGCCCTGGCTACACCTTC,CASSYSPGGPGYTF
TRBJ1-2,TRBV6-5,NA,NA,TGTGCCACCCCGAACAGGGAGATAAACTATGGCTACACCTTC,CATPNREINYGYTF
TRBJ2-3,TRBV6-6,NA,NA,TGTGCCAGCAGTGATCTAGCGAGCAACACAGATACGCAGTATTTT,CASSDLASNTDTQYF
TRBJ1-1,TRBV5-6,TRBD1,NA,TGTGCCAGCAGCTTGGAAATTACAGGGGGCTTAATGAACACTGAAGCTTTCTTT,CASSLEITGGLMNTEAFF
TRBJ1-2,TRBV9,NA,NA,TGTGCCAGCAGCGTAGAAAGTCAGATAAACTATGGCTACACCTTC,CASSVESQINYGYTF
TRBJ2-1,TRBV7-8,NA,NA,TGTGCCAGCAGCTTAGAGCTTGATGGGCAGTTCTTC,CASSLELDGQFF
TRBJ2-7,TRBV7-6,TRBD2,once,TGTGCCAGCAGTCCTTCGGGGGGGCCCTCCGAGCAGTACTTC,CASSPSGGPSEQYF
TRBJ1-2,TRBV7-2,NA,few,TGTGCCAGCAGCTTAGGGGCAGGGCGTTCGTATGGCTACACCTTC,CASSLGAGRSYGYTF
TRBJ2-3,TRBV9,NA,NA,TGTGCCAGCAGCGTAGGGGGGGATATCTTTAGTGCAGATACGCAGTATTTT,CASSVGGDIFSADTQYF
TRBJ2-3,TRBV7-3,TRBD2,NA,TGTGCCAGCAGCACCCAGCGGGGCGCGGATACGCAGTATTTT,CASSTQRGADTQYF
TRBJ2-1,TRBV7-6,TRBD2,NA,TGTGCCAGCAGCTTACAGCGGGCAGCGGGAGCCGATGAGCAGTTCTTC,CASSLQRAAGADEQFF
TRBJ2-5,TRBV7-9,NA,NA,TGTGCCAGCAGCTTAAGTATAGCGAGAGAGACCCAGTACTTC,CASSLSIARETQYF
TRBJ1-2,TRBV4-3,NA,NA,TGCGCCAGCAGCGACGGGGGGGTAGTTGGCTACACCTTC,CASSDGGVVGYTF
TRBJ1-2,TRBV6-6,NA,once,TGTGCCAGCAGTTACGAATCTAACTATGGCTACACCTTC,CASSYESNYGYTF
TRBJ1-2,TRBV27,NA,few,TGTGCCAGCAGTAAAGGGGTACGGTTTGATGGCTACACCTTC,CASSKGVRFDGYTF